This entry concerns a single T cell receptor (beta chain). What it binds is not known. The V end was cut by 6 bases, the J end by 3 bases, with 11 bases between. The CDR3 consists of 13 residues. Germline V lookup: CDR1 LNHDA, CDR2 SQIVND (reference sequence). This specimen belongs to a study of T cell clonotyping in hematopoietic cell transplantation. Findings of the study overall: Graft donor and pretransplant recipient Inverse Simpson Index values predicted broader posttransplant TCR diversity.

The assay was immunoSEQ multiplex PCR, and TCRdb's table has in-frame clones only and misses some. The sample holds about 16,000 clones, approximately 87% seen once. This chain connects TRBV19 to TRBJ1-2; D is uncertain. This specimen was PBMCs, taken 100 days after allogeneic stem cell transplant. This clonotype was obtained from a male patient aged 55 to 69 who had an allogeneic stem cell transplant from a related donor, so the T cells may come from the graft donor. Some clones in this sample may be carry-over from other donors' samples. This CDR3 is CASSRITDYGYTF. The CDR3 coding sequence is TGTGCCAGTAGCAGGATCACGGACTATGGCTACACCTTC.